The T cell receptor (beta chain) under discussion was sequenced for a study of cytomegalovirus exposure and HLA in healthy donors. Study-wide findings and caveats: It has been reported that TCR beta sequences accurately predicted the HLA-A and HLA-B alleles of most subjects. Reportedly, cytomegalovirus status was diagnosed with high sensitivity and specificity. In vitro confirmation showed a few CMV-associated chains to be CMV antigen specific. An analysis that was carried out later associated 16,000 or so TCR beta sequences with HLA alleles at 0.05 false discovery rate.

PCR was performed using 60 Vbeta and 13 Jbeta primers. Generated by immunoSEQ multiplex PCR, the TCRdb table keeps only in-frame clones and is missing some. The data hold 150,000 to 170,000 clones, with around 75% observed a single time. The count of this clone is one. The antigen remains undetermined. V lost 0 bases and J 2 bases, leaving 7 bases between the germline ends. Germline V gives CDR1 LGHNA, CDR2 YSLEER. This CDR3 region has 14 residues. The chain uses TRBV4-3 and TRBJ1-2; TRBD1 might be the D (5 bases). The receptor was derived from a man aged 18 to 35 in good health and CMV-seronegative. The sequenced sample was PBMCs. CDR3 protein: CASSQDSGNYGYTF. Written as DNA, the CDR3 is TGCGCCAGCAGCCAAGATTCAGGGAACTATGGCTACACCTTC.